This T cell receptor (beta chain) stems from a study of identifying expanded T cells in peripheral blood (dated by TCRdb to between 2018 and 2020). In terms of the full investigation: Four technical replicates, made by sequencing separate aliquots from the same pool of genomic DNA, were compared pairwise.

Broad study findings and their caveats: The binomial model flagged roughly 1.3 differentially abundant clones between technical replicates but 15 to 17 over roughly 2 weeks and over 18 over around four weeks. Across all healthy-donor time intervals, the beta-binomial model significantly cut both the number of clones called differentially abundant and the false-positive rate. The authors expected that over much longer intervals, such as months to years, biological variance in healthy repertoires might increase even further. In all healthy donors, the variance in clone template counts between samples taken two to three weeks apart rose significantly as total template count increased.

During the collection period, no infections or other immune events were recorded for the healthy donors. Blood repertoires from healthy donors were used as a training cohort for calibrating time-dependent variance in a beta-binomial model of differential abundance of T-cell clones. The training cohort was composed of roughly 10 healthy donors, 3 female and 7 male. Donor ages ranged from 29 to 64 years, with an average of around 43 years. Whole blood from each healthy donor was obtained from a commercial supplier and was collected at three time points two to three weeks apart. For immunosequencing, genomic DNA was extracted from unsorted whole blood. TCRbeta CDR3 regions were profiled with the immunoSEQ Assay using bias-controlled multiplex PCR amplification of genomic DNA. Regarding the original processing steps: To quantify the absolute abundance of each unique TCRbeta CDR3 region, the sequences were collapsed and filtered. Differential abundance was tested with a binomial (Fisher-equivalent) model and with a beta-binomial model adding time-dependent variance fitted from healthy donors. Clones with fewer than 5 combined templates were excluded, and clones with Benjamini-Hochberg FDR below 0.01 were called differentially abundant. The form v = (b*log(k)+a)^2 was used to model beta-binomial variance as a function of total template count across the two samples. TCRdb carries this immuneACCESS record with in-frame sequences only. Its versions omit some clonotypes, under half of them owing to an unresolved V gene in the studies checked, with the rest unexplained. Clonal size and the V and J genes are those of that table, whereas D and trimming came from the DNA. Across this sample there are 110,000 or so clones, with less than 90% seen only once. Of the sample, about 8.6% is held by the ten largest clones.

To note about this clone: Its antigen is not yet known. Per-base qualities were not stored, and no clone one base away is much larger.

V was cut back by 4 bases and J by 2 bases, leaving a gap of 17 bases between them. Via the germline V gene (reference sequence), CDR1 is LNHDA and CDR2 SQIVND. The CDR3 sequence holds 16 residues, the cysteine and phenylalanine included. Only CDR3 DNA remains: 48 bases, in frame from the first base. The source material was blood. Recombination linked TRBV19 to TRBJ1-2, and the D gene may be TRBD1, 5 bases matching. The clonotype was recovered from a person aged 18-69 years in good health. Here is the DNA: TGTGCCAGTAGTACCCAGACCTTGGGGGGGAACTATGGCTACACCTTC. Translated, this gives CASSTQTLGGNYGYTF. Here the CDR3 is joined to the reference TRBV19 and TRBJ1-2 genes, and the full variable domain is: DGGITQSPKYLFRKEGQNVTLSCEQNLNHDAMYWYRQDPGQGLRLIYYSQIVNDFQKGDIAEGYSVSREKKESFPLTVTSAQKNPTAFYLCASSTQTLGGNYGYTFGSGTRLTVV.